This TCR beta chain came from a study of blood T cell repertoires in COVID-19. Study overall: From the United States, Italy and Spain came samples of acute and convalescent COVID-19. T cells, B-cell-depleted T cells, or PBMCs supplied cDNA or gDNA.

Here immunoSEQ multiplex PCR was the method, and the copy in TCRdb shows in-frame clones only, minus some. The profile shows approximately 150,000 clones, about 80% of them singletons. CDR3 size: 16 residues. Germline values: CDR1 SNHLY, CDR2 FYNNEI. V gave up 5 bases and J gave up 7 bases; unmatched junction bases: 9. The sequence came from a man between 65 and 80 years old who had recovered from COVID-19. The chain combines TRBV2 with TRBJ2-1; the match to TRBD2 covers 12 bases. The sequencing input was peripheral blood. CDR3 sequence reads: CASSPRTSGKSNEQFF. CDR3 in DNA: TGTGCCAGCAGTCCTCGGACTAGCGGGAAATCTAATGAGCAGTTCTTC.